These T cell receptor beta chains were read from a single sample in a study of cytomegalovirus exposure and HLA in healthy donors. Method: immunoSEQ multiplex PCR; TCRdb's copy keeps in-frame clones and lacks some. In the table there are under 250,000 clones, over 75% of which are singletons. Input material: PBMCs. Source of these receptors: a woman aged 45-60 years in good health and CMV-seropositive. Both conserved end residues are part of each CDR3. Fields, in order: V gene, J gene, CDR3 protein.

>TRBV5-5|TRBJ1-3
CASSLARIRGNTIYF
>TRBV5-1|TRBJ1-4
CASSAGQSYEKLFF
>TRBV7-3|TRBJ2-5
CASSFDRGETQYF
>TRBV6-5|TRBJ1-2
CASSSQGRWSSFGYTF
>TRBV28|TRBJ2-6
CASSLTGGGNVLTF
>TRBV18|TRBJ1-4
CASSPPAGGNEKLFF
>TRBV5-1|TRBJ1-2
CASSLDRGDGYTF
>TRBV7-2|TRBJ2-3
CASSLTSGFTDTQYF
>TRBV7-9|TRBJ1-3
CASSPGQHSGNTIYF
>TRBV11-2|TRBJ2-5
CASSLQQETQYF
>TRBV6-4|TRBJ2-1
CASSLQRGVGNEQFF
>TRBV5-1|TRBJ2-2
CASSLIVTGELFF
>TRBV18|TRBJ1-1
CASSPRQGGNTEAFF
>TRBV6-5|TRBJ2-7
CASSFAPSYEQYF
>TRBV5-6|TRBJ2-6
CASSPLGVPGANVLTF
>TRBV5-1|TRBJ1-2
CASSLGDRGWHGYTF
>TRBV9|TRBJ1-2
CASSVDDGDGYTF
>TRBV6-5|TRBJ2-7
CASSPDRGSYEQYF
>TRBV9|TRBJ2-1
CASSAPGVSSYNEQFF
>TRBV6-5|TRBJ1-2
CASSYYQQAVHGYTF
>TRBV30|TRBJ1-5
CAWKGQGNQPQHF
>TRBV11-2|TRBJ2-5
CASSLPAETQYF
>TRBV7-6|TRBJ2-7
CASSQASGSYEQYF
>TRBV5-6|TRBJ2-7
CASSFDSGGFPYEQYF
>TRBV11-2|TRBJ2-5
CASSLGGTEETQYF
>TRBV6-5|TRBJ1-4
CASSYSLGDNEKLFF
>TRBV27|TRBJ2-3
CASSLRGTDTQYF
>TRBV5-7|TRBJ2-3
CASSLRQGTSGSDTQYF
>TRBV11-2|TRBJ1-5
CASSLAGGTNQPQHF
>TRBV5-5|TRBJ2-1
CASSYWTGSYNEQFF
>TRBV6-5|TRBJ1-1
CASSYAGNSEAFF
>TRBV18|TRBJ1-2
CASSPGQDYGYTF
>TRBV29-1|TRBJ1-2
CSVGQHYGYTF
>TRBV4-1|TRBJ2-7
CASSAGQTSYEQYF
>TRBV5-6|TRBJ1-5
CASSLLGQQSNQPQHF
>TRBV2|TRBJ1-2
CASQQGGTGINYGYTF
>TRBV5-5|TRBJ2-7
CASSFSWDRANYEQYF
>TRBV10-3|TRBJ1-1
CAIRTGNTEAFF
>TRBV7-3|TRBJ2-1
CASSLSPTSGVGYNEQFF
>TRBV28|TRBJ1-2
CASSFPIRGQGGYTF
>TRBV6-5|TRBJ1-1
CASTPSGQVTEAFF
>TRBV29-1|TRBJ2-2
CSVGQGRTGELFF
>TRBV5-1|TRBJ2-5
CASSLELTEGTQYF
>TRBV6-6|TRBJ1-2
CASSLGGFNYGYTF
>TRBV6-5|TRBJ1-5
CASSFGGIGQPQHF
>TRBV28|TRBJ2-3
CASTHPPEEDTQYF
>TRBV7-9|TRBJ1-5
CASSLVSSSNQPQHF
>TRBV4-2|TRBJ2-2
CASSLRPGGFNTGELFF
>TRBV11-1|TRBJ1-3
CASSSSGLSGNTIYF
>TRBV18|TRBJ2-7
CASSGGGQASYEQYF
>TRBV18|TRBJ1-1
CASSPRRGRRFGTEAFF